The 6 T cell receptor beta chains listed next were all sequenced from one sample in a study of tumor and adjacent non-tumor tissue in lung cancer. This sample's RNA came from whole unsorted tissue. More than 3 cm separated this lung sample from the edge of the tumor. The library came from three nested PCR rounds adapted from ARM-PCR protocols. TCRdb reprocessed the multiplex PCR reads with MiXCR, giving one entry per CDR3 protein. The repertoire includes some 47,000 distinct CDR3 sequences, roughly two thirds of them detected once, and under 20% sits in the top ten. The source material was distant non-tumor lung tissue. The source is a middle-aged woman with non-small cell lung cancer.

This clonotype was seen many times. The J gene is TRBJ2-7, the V gene TRBV6-5; 11 bases are a match to TRBD1. The germline V gene encodes CDR1 MNHEY and CDR2 SVGAGI. This CDR3 contains 16 residues. The junction had 4 bases not matched to a gene; V was cut back by 0 bases and J by 3 bases. CDR3 region: CASSYSGQGVVYEQYF. The CDR3 DNA is TGTGCCAGCAGTTACTCGGGACAGGGGGTGGTCTACGAGCAGTACTTC.

The V and J genes are TRBV6-1 and TRBJ2-3; D possibly uses TRBD1 or TRBD2 (7 bases each). V lost 11 bases and J lost 6, with 27 bases in between. The CDR3 has 16 amino acids. Germline V lookup: CDR1 MNHNS, CDR2 SASEGT. The CDR3 protein is CACTETGTVGGDTQYF. Here the CDR3 DNA reads TGTGCCTGCACTGAGACGGGGACAGTGGGGGGGGATACGCAGTATTTT.

With regard to this clonotype: A junction boundary mismatches the germline segment, possibly from a read error. This chain joins TRBV11-3 and TRBJ2-7; either TRBD1 or TRBD2 may supply D (7 bases each). Germline V lookup: CDR1 SGHNT, CDR2 YENEEA. The CDR3 sequence is 15 residues long. The CDR3 spells CVSSQQGPGGYEQYF. The CDR3 DNA reads as TGTGTCAGCAGTCAACAGGGGCCGGGAGGCTACGAGCAGTACTTC.

About this clonotype: The junction and the germline gene differ at one end; a read error may be behind it. This chain links TRBV5-1 with TRBJ1-1; 7 nucleotides match TRBD1. CDR1 SGHRS and CDR2 YFSETQ come from the germline V gene. CDR3 length: 15 residues. CDR3 sequence (DNA): TGCGCCAGCGGCTTGGCAGGGGGGAGTAACGTTGAAGCTTTCTTT. It specifies CASGLAGGSNVEAFF.

The V gene is TRBV11-1, the J gene TRBJ1-4; perhaps TRBD1 as D (6 bases). V was shortened by 4 bases and J by 16 bases, with 28 bases between the two germline ends. Germline-derived CDR1 and CDR2 are SGHAT and FQDESV (reference sequence). The CDR3 is 16 residues long. The CDR3 bases are TGTGCCAGCAGCTCAGACTACGAGACAGGAACCGAAATACAGTTTTTT. As protein: CASSSDYETGTEIQFF.

As for this clonotype: The CDR3 ends on some other residue instead of the conserved phenylalanine or tryptophan, so this is likely a read error. This chain connects TRBV4-1 to TRBJ1-1; no definite D call. The CDR3 is made up of 13 amino acids. Trimming removed 3 bases from V and 0 bases from J, with 5 bases in between. Germline V lookup: CDR1 MGHRA, CDR2 YSYEKL. The CDR3 loop is CASSQEVNTEAFL. DNA for the CDR3: TGCGCCAGCAGCCAGGAAGTGAACACTGAAGCTTTCCTT.